This TCR beta chain was captured by sequencing in a study of PD-1 blockade in classical Hodgkin lymphoma. The data were produced by immunoSEQ multiplex PCR, yet TCRdb's version contains in-frame clones alone and is incomplete. The sample shows 89,000 or so clones, around 90% of them seen only once. Autologous stem cell transplantation was followed by relapse in every patient, and brentuximab vedotin exposure varied. The sequence was collected from a human donor with classical Hodgkin lymphoma. The input for sequencing was peripheral blood mononuclear cells (PBMCs), taken before the second cycle of nivolumab.

The CDR3 DNA reads as TGTGCCAGCAGTGTGGAGAATGGTAATGAGCAGTTCTTC. It encodes CASSVENGNEQFF. The chain combines TRBV6-4 with TRBJ2-1, with no clear D. V lost 4 bases and J lost 7, with 11 bases in between. The CDR3 loop spans 13 amino acids. Germline V gene data show CDR1 as MRHNA and CDR2 as SNTAGT.